These 26 T cell receptor beta chains share one sample of origin, sequenced in a study of human T cells and chemical hapten exposure. Time point specified: patch test 3, about 24 weeks after DPC sensitization. Described treatment: therapeutic diphenylcyclopropenone sensitization with weekly scalp DPC. TCRdb used MiXCR to reprocess the RACE reads, holding one entry per CDR3 protein. Of 150,000 to 200,000 distinct CDR3 sequences in the sample, about 27% were seen once. This sample comprised whole blood, obtained in connection with sensitization to the hapten diphenylcyclopropenone (DPC). Receptor source: a woman aged 18-35 years with alopecia areata. Some clones in this sample may be carry-over from other donors' samples.

This clonotype was recorded at least ten times. This chain joins TRBV20-1 and TRBJ2-1, with 12 bases lining up with TRBD2. V lost 5 bases to trimming and J lost 3 bases; unmatched junction nucleotides: 8. This CDR3 region has 16 residues. Germline V gene data show CDR1 as DFQATT and CDR2 as SNEGSKA (reference sequence). The CDR3 loop is CSAPRLAGALYNEQFF. The CDR3 DNA is TGCAGTGCTCCCCGACTAGCGGGGGCCCTCTACAATGAGCAGTTCTTC.

This clonotype was seen a handful of times. The chain couples TRBV29-1 to TRBJ1-3; D is uncertain. This CDR3 is 13 amino acids long. Germline CDR1 reads SQVTM; CDR2 reads ANQGSEA. V was cut by 4 bases and J by 0 bases, with 7 bases left in between. CDR3 nucleotide sequence: TGCAGCGTTGCGCTAACCTCTGGAAACACCATATATTTT. Translated: CSVALTSGNTIYF.

The J gene is TRBJ2-7, the V gene TRBV6-5; 10 nucleotides agree with TRBD1. Looked up from germline, CDR1 is MNHEY and CDR2 is SVGAGI. The V segment lost 7 bases and the J segment 3 bases; nucleotides outside the gene matches: 9. The CDR3 runs 15 residues. The DNA of the CDR3 is TGTGCCAGCACCCCCGACCGGACAGGGGGCTACGAGCAGTACTTC. This codes for CASTPDRTGGYEQYF.

This clonotype is a singleton in its sample. The chain is built from TRBV20-1 and TRBJ2-4; 7 bases agree with TRBD1. The CDR3 length is 13 residues. Germline lookup yields CDR1 DFQATT and CDR2 SNEGSKA (reference sequence). Unmatched junction bases numbered 12, after V lost 7 bases and J lost 9 bases. CDR3 in amino acids: CSVIDGQAVIQYF. The DNA for the CDR3 is TGCAGTGTTATAGACGGACAGGCCGTCATTCAGTACTTC.

The chain combines TRBV12-3 or TRBV12-4 with TRBJ1-2; D call uncertain. V gave up 3 bases and J gave up 5 bases, with 7 bases separating them. This CDR3 region has 12 residues. The CDR3 is CASSLSAYGYTF. The DNA for the CDR3 is TGTGCCAGCAGTTTGTCAGCGTATGGCTACACCTTC.

The chain links TRBV12-3 or TRBV12-4 to TRBJ1-1; 8 positions agree with TRBD1. CDR3 length: 15 residues. J gave up 2 bases and V 7 bases, and 9 bases lay outside the gene matches. The CDR3 region has the DNA TGTGCCAGCAAAACCGACAGGGGTCTTAACACTGAAGCTTTCTTT. This sequence encodes CASKTDRGLNTEAFF.

The table lists this clonotype with a few counts. CDR3 protein: CSALQGGFGYTF. The CDR3 DNA reads as TGCAGTGCTCTACAGGGGGGTTTTGGCTACACCTTC. V usage is TRBV20-1 and J usage is TRBJ1-2, with 8 bases identical to TRBD1. This CDR3 is built from 12 residues. V trimming: 5 bases; J trimming: 7 bases; junction bases outside the gene matches: 6. Germline V gene sequence: CDR1 DFQATT, CDR2 SNEGSKA (reference sequence).

The table lists this clonotype with a few counts. The chain carries TRBV27 and TRBJ2-3; 9 bases match TRBD1. The CDR3 runs 15 residues. The V segment lost 6 bases and the J segment 8 bases; nucleotides outside the gene matches: 12. The V gene's germline CDR1 is MNHEY and CDR2 SMNVEV (reference sequence). In nucleotides, the CDR3 is TGTGCCAGCAGCCACCGGGACAGGGTATCGGCTACGCAGTATTTT. Its translation: CASSHRDRVSATQYF.

This rearrangement joins TRBV7-2 to TRBJ1-1; 7 positions match TRBD1. The germline V gene has CDR1 SGHTA and CDR2 FQGNSA. The CDR3 runs to 14 residues. Losses at the gene ends were 2 bases for V and 4 bases for J; bases not matched to a gene: 4. CDR3 sequence reads: CASSLRGRVTEAFF. The DNA for the CDR3 is TGTGCCAGCAGCTTAAGGGGGCGCGTCACTGAAGCTTTCTTT.

J is TRBJ2-2 and V is TRBV6-5, with 10 bases lining up with TRBD1. V lost 7 bases and J lost 1; bases outside the gene matches: 3. The CDR3 is made up of 15 amino acids. Germline lookup yields CDR1 MNHEY and CDR2 SVGAGI. The CDR3 DNA follows: TGTGCCAGCAAAGGGGACAGGGGGAACACCGGGGAGCTGTTTTTT. Residues: CASKGDRGNTGELFF.

This clonotype was observed a few times. The chain is built from TRBV4-2 and TRBJ1-5; TRBD1 matches 7 bases. The CDR3 consists of 16 residues. V was clipped by 1 base and J by 3 bases; unmatched bases: 6. CDR1 and CDR2 (germline): LGHNA, YNFKEQ. CDR3 nucleotides: TGTGCCAGCAGCCAAGGGGGCAGGGGGGACAATCAGCCCCAGCATTTT. Its translation is CASSQGGRGDNQPQHF.

The chain links TRBV5-1 to TRBJ2-7, with D perhaps being TRBD1 or TRBD2 (5 bases each). Deletions cut 0 bases from V and 0 bases from J, with 7 bases between. Germline CDR1 reads SGHRS; CDR2 reads YFSETQ. The CDR3 is 14 residues long. CDR3: CASSLGGTSYEQYF. DNA of the CDR3: TGCGCCAGCAGCTTGGGAGGGACCTCCTACGAGCAGTACTTC. Using reference TRBV5-1 and TRBJ2-7 for the parts outside the CDR3, the full variable domain is KAGVTQTPRYLIKTRGQQVTLSCSPISGHRSVSWYQQTPGQGLQFLFEYFSETQRNKGNFPGRFSGRQFSNSRSEMNVSTLELGDSALYLCASSLGGTSYEQYFGPGTRLTVT.

This clonotype was picked up a small number of times. The chain has TRBV20-1 and TRBJ1-6; D might be TRBD1 (5 bases). CDR3 length: 14 residues. Germline lookup yields CDR1 DFQATT and CDR2 SNEGSKA (reference sequence). The V end was cut by 3 bases, the J end by 5 bases, with 11 bases between. CDR3 DNA: TGCAGTGCTAGGAAAGGGACGAATAATTCACCCCTCCACTTT. It translates to CSARKGTNNSPLHF.

The J gene is TRBJ1-3, the V gene TRBV9; 7 bases match TRBD1. The CDR3 is 14 residues long. Germline loops: CDR1 SGDLS, CDR2 YYNGEE. The V segment lost 3 bases and the J segment 3 bases; nucleotides outside the gene matches: 3. Here the CDR3 reads CASSGGQHGNTIYF. The CDR3 DNA follows: TGTGCCAGCAGCGGGGGACAGCATGGAAACACCATATATTTT.

The chain recombines TRBV10-3 with TRBJ2-1, with 7 bases matching TRBD2. The CDR3 length is 14 residues. The junction had 8 bases not matched to a gene; V was cut back by 6 bases and J by 6 bases. The germline V gene encodes CDR1 ENHRY and CDR2 SYGVKD. The CDR3 nucleotides are TGTGCCATCAGGCCCGCGGGGGTAGCCAATGAGCAGTTCTTC. Translating it yields CAIRPAGVANEQFF.

The chain couples TRBV4-1 to TRBJ2-3; 7 bases are a match to TRBD2. Germline V gene sequence: CDR1 MGHRA, CDR2 YSYEKL. The CDR3 runs 13 residues. The V gene end was trimmed by 0 bases and the J gene end by 13 bases; junction bases not matched to a gene: 7. CDR3 coding DNA: TGCGCCAGCAGCCAAGACGGGGGGTCAGATGAGTATTTT. Translation gives CASSQDGGSDEYF.

There are a few counts of this clonotype. This chain joins TRBV4-2 and TRBJ2-7; D remains ambiguous. This CDR3 is 12 amino acids long. The V end lost 1 base, the J end lost 6 bases, and 7 bases lay between the germline ends. Per germline, CDR1 LGHNA and CDR2 YNFKEQ. The CDR3 sequence is CASSQVSGEQYF. For the CDR3, the DNA is TGTGCCAGCAGCCAAGTCTCGGGCGAGCAGTACTTC.

This clonotype was recorded a few times. The rearrangement joins TRBV7-8 to TRBJ2-7, with a possible D match to TRBD2 (6 bases). Trimming left V 0 bases short and J 7 bases short, with 16 bases between. Germline V CDR1 and CDR2: SGHVS, FQNEAQ. The CDR3 totals 15 residues. CDR3 amino acids: CASSLATRGPGEQYF. Here the CDR3 DNA reads TGTGCCAGCAGCTTAGCCACGCGGGGCCCGGGGGAGCAGTACTTC.

This clonotype has a handful of counts. The rearrangement links TRBV7-6 to TRBJ2-3; D is ambiguous. Trimming cost V 4 bases and J 0 bases, with 5 bases left between them. Germline CDR1 and CDR2: SGHVS and FNYEAQ. There are 13 residues in the CDR3. The CDR3 spells CASSYLSTDTQYF. The CDR3 nucleotides are TGTGCCAGCAGCTACCTTAGCACAGATACGCAGTATTTT. The full variable domain, rest sourced from reference TRBV7-6 and TRBJ2-3, is GAGVSQSPRYKVTKRGQDVALRCDPISGHVSLYWYRQALGQGPEFLTYFNYEAQQDKSGLPNDRFSAERPEGSISTLTIQRTEQRDSAMYRCASSYLSTDTQYFGPGTRLTVL.

This clonotype was counted ten times or more. This rearrangement joins TRBV6-2 or TRBV6-3 to TRBJ2-3; 12 nucleotides agree with TRBD2. This CDR3 has 21 residues. J gave up 0 bases and V 3 bases, and 16 bases lay outside the gene matches. Looked up from germline, CDR1 is MNHEY and CDR2 is SVGEGT. In DNA form, the CDR3 reads TGTGCCAGCAGTTATCCCACCGACTGGCTAGCGGGAGGGGGAAGCACAGATACGCAGTATTTT. Protein product: CASSYPTDWLAGGGSTDTQYF.

The chain links TRBV10-3 to TRBJ2-2; a weak D match, TRBD2 (6 bases). The germline CDR1 and CDR2 sequences are ENHRY and SYGVKD. The CDR3 is made up of 17 amino acids. Trimming left V 6 bases short and J 7 bases short, with 24 bases between. CDR3 bases: TGTGCCATCAGCGGGGCCTTCGACGGGAGTTTGGACGGGGAGCTGTTTTTT. It encodes CAISGAFDGSLDGELFF.

This chain joins TRBV20-1 and TRBJ1-6, with TRBD1 matching 8 bases. The CDR3 loop spans 15 amino acids. V lost 4 bases to trimming and J lost 6 bases; unmatched junction nucleotides: 8. CDR1 is DFQATT, CDR2 SNEGSKA, per germline (reference sequence). The CDR3: CSANNRDRINSPLHF. The CDR3 coding sequence is TGCAGTGCTAATAATCGGGACAGGATTAATTCACCCCTCCACTTT.

This clonotype was seen a few times. The chain combines TRBV9 with TRBJ1-1; TRBD1 matches at 7 bases. From germline, CDR1 is SGDLS and CDR2 YYNGEE. The J segment lost 0 bases and the V segment lost 3 bases, leaving 8 bases of the junction unmatched. CDR3 length: 16 amino acids. The CDR3 loop is CASSAGQSFMNTEAFF. The CDR3 region has the DNA TGTGCCAGCAGCGCGGGACAGAGTTTCATGAACACTGAAGCTTTCTTT.

This clonotype has ten or more counts. The chain joins TRBV7-2 to TRBJ1-5; no definite D call. This CDR3 has 14 amino acids. Germline V gene sequence: CDR1 SGHTA, CDR2 FQGNSA. V lost 5 bases, J lost 0 bases, and 8 bases lay in between. The CDR3 nucleotides read TGTGCCAGCAGCGAACGGTTTAGCAATCAGCCCCAGCATTTT. It is translated as CASSERFSNQPQHF.

The chain uses TRBV5-4 and TRBJ1-2; possible D gene TRBD1, 5 bases. V lost 1 base, J lost 5 bases, and 12 bases lay in between. The CDR3 extends over 14 amino acids. Germline V gene lookup returns CDR1 SGHNT and CDR2 YYREEE (reference sequence). The CDR3 sequence is CASSLTRTPYGYTF. The CDR3 DNA sequence: TGTGCCAGCAGCTTGACCAGGACACCTTATGGCTACACCTTC.

This clonotype has more than one count but fewer than ten. The gene calls are TRBV25-1 and TRBJ1-4, with D maybe TRBD1 (5 bases). The CDR3 has 15 residues. The ends were cut back, 4 bases at V and 2 bases at J, with 11 bases in the middle. Germline V CDR1 and CDR2: MGHDK, SYGVNS. The CDR3 region has the DNA TGTGCCAGCAGTGTAATCGGGACGACTAATGAAAAACTGTTTTTT. Translating gives CASSVIGTTNEKLFF.